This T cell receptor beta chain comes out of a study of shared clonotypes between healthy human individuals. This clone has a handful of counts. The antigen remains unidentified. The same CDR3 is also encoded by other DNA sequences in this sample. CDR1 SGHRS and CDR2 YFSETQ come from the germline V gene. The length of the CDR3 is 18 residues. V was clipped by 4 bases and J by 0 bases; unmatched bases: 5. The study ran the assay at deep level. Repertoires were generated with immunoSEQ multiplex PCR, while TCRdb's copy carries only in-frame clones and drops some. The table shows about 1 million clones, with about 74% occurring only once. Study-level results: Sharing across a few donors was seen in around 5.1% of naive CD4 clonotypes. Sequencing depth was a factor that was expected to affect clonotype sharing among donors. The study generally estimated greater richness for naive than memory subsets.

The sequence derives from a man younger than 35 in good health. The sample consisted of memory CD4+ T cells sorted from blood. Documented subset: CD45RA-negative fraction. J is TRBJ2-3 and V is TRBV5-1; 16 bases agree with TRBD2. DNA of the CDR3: TGCGCCAGCAGCCTTCCGGGACTAGCGGGGGGGAGCACAGATACGCAGTATTTT. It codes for CASSLPGLAGGSTDTQYF.